This record concerns one TCR beta chain sequence. The specificity of this receptor is unknown. No base qualities exist here, and no much larger clone lies one base off it. These data are taken from a study of blood T cell repertoires in COVID-19 (dated by TCRdb to between 2020 and 2021). General notes on the study: Collaborator samples came from the United States, Italy and Spain and covered acute and convalescent phases of COVID-19. The prospective study material was composed of cDNA or gDNA derived from T cells, B-cell-depleted T cells, or PBMCs. The dataset comprised deeply sampled blood TCRbeta repertoires from subjects exposed to, actively infected with, or recovered from COVID-19. The repertoires were released in a freely available public database meant as a resource for research on the immune response to SARS-CoV-2. Samples came from the ongoing ImmuneRACE study (first 160 participants) plus 1,254 subjects from 6 global collaborators. A de-identified subject ID, COVID-19 status, age in years and sex were almost always included in the sample metadata. Where HLA class I and class II types were available, the types were taken from metadata supplied by the sample provider, not from assay-based typing. The full study reports these points: The quantity of clinical and demographic metadata differed by source and by participant and was supplied without curation.

In the prospective study, participants were roughly 18 to 100 years old, resided in 24 geographic areas of the United States, and were enrolled through a virtual design. To assign participants to cohorts, the prospective study relied on clinical history that participants themselves reported in a screening survey and a study questionnaire. In the prospective study, whole blood, serum and a nasopharyngeal or oropharyngeal swab were collected from each participant by mobile phlebotomists. Prospective study participants could optionally give additional blood draws and questionnaires over an approximately two-month period. Prospective study blood samples were shipped either frozen or at room temperature before DNA extraction. TCRbeta CDR3 regions were amplified from genomic DNA using the immunoSEQ Assay, a bias-controlled multiplex PCR. The published analysis was carried out like this. Nucleated cell counts per sample were estimated from amplification of reference gene primers within the assay. To quantify the absolute abundance of each unique TCRbeta CDR3 rearrangement, sequence reads were collapsed and filtered. For each sample, productive Simpson clonality was calculated as the square root of Simpson's diversity index across productive rearrangements. Not all clones reach the TCRdb copy of this immuneACCESS table, which keeps in-frame sequences only. Checked studies attribute under half of the gap to unresolved V genes and leave the rest unexplained. V and J calls and clone size are those listed in that table; D and trimming were worked out from the DNA. In this sample the table shows about 150,000 clones, almost 85% of which occur a single time. Roughly 3.5% of the sample belongs to the ten largest clones.

Between the V and J ends, shortened by 7 bases and 5 bases respectively, the junction contains 12 bases. Taken from cysteine to phenylalanine, the CDR3 has 13 residues. The entry retains the CDR3 DNA only, 39 bases that are in frame from base 1. The germline V gene specifies SNHLY as CDR1 and FYNNEI as CDR2. The TCR comes from a woman between 45 and 60 years old with acute COVID-19. The sample taken for sequencing was PBMCs or T cells enriched from blood (not recorded which). The chain links TRBV2 with TRBJ1-5; the D segment could be TRBD1, given 6 matching bases. At the DNA level, the sequence is TGTGCCAGCATGGACAGTTTCTATCAGCCCCAGCATTTT. Its product reads: CASMDSFYQPQHF.